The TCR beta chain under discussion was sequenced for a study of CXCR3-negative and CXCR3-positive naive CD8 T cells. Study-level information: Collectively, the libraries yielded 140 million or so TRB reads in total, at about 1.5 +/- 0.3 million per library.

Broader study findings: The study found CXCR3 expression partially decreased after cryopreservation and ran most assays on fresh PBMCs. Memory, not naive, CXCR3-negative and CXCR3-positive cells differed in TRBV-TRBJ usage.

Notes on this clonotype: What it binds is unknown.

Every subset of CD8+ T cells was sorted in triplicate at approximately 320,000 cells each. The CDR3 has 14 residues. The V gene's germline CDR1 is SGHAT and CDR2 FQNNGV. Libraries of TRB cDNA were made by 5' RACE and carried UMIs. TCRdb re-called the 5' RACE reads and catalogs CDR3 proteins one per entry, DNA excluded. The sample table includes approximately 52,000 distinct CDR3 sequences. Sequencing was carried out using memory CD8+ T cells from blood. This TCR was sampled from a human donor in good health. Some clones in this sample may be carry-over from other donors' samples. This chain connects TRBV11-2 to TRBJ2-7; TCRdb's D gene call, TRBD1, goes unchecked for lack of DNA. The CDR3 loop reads CASSSQTGVYEQYF.